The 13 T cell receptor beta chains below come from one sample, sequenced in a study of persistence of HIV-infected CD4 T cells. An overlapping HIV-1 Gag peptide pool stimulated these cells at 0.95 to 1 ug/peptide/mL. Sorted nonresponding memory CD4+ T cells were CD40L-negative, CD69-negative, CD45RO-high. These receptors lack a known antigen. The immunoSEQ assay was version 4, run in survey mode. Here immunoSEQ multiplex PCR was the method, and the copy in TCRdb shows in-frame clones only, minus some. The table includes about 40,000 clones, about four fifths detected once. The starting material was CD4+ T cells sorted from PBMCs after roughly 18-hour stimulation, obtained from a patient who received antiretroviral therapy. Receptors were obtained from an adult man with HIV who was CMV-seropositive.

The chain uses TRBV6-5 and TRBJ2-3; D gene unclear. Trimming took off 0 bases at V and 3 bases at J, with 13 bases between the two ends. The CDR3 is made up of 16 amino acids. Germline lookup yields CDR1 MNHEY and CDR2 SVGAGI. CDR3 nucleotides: TGTGCCAGCAGTTACTCCGACCCCCGACGGACAGATACGCAGTATTTT. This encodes CASSYSDPRRTDTQYF.

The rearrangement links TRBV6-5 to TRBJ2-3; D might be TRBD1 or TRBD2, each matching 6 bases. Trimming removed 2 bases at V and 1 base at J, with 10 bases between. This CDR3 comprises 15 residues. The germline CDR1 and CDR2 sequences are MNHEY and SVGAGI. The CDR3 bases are TGTGCCAGCAGTTACCGGGGGCTTCGCACAGATACGCAGTATTTT. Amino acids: CASSYRGLRTDTQYF.

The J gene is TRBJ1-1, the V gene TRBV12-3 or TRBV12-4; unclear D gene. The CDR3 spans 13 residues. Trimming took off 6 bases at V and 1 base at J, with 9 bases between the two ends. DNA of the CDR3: TGTGCCAGCAGGGGTATAAGGAACACTGAAGCTTTCTTT. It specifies CASRGIRNTEAFF.

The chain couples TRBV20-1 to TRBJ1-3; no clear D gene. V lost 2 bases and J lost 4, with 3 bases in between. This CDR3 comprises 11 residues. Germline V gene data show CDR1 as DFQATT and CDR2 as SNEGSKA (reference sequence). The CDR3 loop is CSARQGNTIYF. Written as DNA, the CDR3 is TGCAGTGCTAGACAGGGAAACACCATATATTTT.

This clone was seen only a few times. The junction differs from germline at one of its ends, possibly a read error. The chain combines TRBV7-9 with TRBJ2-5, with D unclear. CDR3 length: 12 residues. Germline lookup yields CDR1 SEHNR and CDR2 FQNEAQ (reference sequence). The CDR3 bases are TGTGCCAGCAGCTTATTAGGCGGCGGCAGCGACTTC. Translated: CASSLLGGGSDF. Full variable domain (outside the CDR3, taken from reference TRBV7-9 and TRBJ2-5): DTGVSQNPRHKITKRGQNVTFRCDPISEHNRLYWYRQTLGQGPEFLTYFQNEAQLEKSRLLSDRFSAERPKGSFSTLEIQRTEQGDSAMYLCASSLLGGGSDFGPGTRLLVL.

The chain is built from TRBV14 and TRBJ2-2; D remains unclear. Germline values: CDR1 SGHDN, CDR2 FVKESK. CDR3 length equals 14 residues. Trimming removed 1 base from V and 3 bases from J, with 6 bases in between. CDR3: CASSQGRYTGELFF. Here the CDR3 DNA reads TGTGCCAGCAGCCAAGGACGGTACACCGGGGAGCTGTTTTTT.

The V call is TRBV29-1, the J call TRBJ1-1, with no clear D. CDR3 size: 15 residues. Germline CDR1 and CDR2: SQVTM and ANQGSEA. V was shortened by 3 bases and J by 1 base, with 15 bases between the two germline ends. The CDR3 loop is CSVDGRRTSNTEAFF. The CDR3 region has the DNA TGCAGCGTTGACGGAAGGCGGACTTCGAACACTGAAGCTTTCTTT. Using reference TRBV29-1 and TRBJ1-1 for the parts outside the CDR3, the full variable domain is SAVISQKPSRDICQRGTSLTIQCQVDSQVTMMFWYRQQPGQSLTLIATANQGSEATYESGFVIDKFPISRPNLTFSTLTVSNMSPEDSSIYLCSVDGRRTSNTEAFFGQGTRLTVV.

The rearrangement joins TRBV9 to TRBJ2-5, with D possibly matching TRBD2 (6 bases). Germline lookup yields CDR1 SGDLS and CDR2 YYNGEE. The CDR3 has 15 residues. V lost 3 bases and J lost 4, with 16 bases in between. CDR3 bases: TGTGCCAGCAGCGCCTCCGGGTTAGCGGCAGAGACCCAGTACTTC. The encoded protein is CASSASGLAAETQYF.

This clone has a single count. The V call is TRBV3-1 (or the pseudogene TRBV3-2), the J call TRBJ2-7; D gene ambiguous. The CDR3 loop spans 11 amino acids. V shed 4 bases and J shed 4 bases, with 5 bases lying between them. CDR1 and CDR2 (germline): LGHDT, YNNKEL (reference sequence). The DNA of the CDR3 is TGTGCCAGCAGCCTTGGGTACGAGCAGTACTTC. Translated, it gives CASSLGYEQYF.

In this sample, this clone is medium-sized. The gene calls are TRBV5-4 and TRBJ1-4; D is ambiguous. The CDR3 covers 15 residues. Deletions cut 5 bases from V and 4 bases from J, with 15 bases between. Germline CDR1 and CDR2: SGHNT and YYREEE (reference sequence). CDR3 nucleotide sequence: TGTGCCAGCAGTCGCTTGGTCGGGAGTAATGAAAAACTGTTTTTT. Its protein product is CASSRLVGSNEKLFF.

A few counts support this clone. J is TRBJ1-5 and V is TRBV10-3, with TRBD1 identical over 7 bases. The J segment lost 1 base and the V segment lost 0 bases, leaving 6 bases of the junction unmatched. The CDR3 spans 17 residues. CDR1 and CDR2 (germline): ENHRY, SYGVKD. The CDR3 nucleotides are TGTGCCATCAGTGAGTCTTCGGCAGGGGGAAGCAATCAGCCCCAGCATTTT. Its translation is CAISESSAGGSNQPQHF.

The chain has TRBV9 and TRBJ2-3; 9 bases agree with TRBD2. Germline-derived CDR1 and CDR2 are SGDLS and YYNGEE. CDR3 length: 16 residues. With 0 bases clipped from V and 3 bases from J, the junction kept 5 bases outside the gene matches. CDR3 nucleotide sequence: TGTGCCAGCAGCGTAGGAGTGGCGGGGGGGACAGATACGCAGTATTTT. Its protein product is CASSVGVAGGTDTQYF.

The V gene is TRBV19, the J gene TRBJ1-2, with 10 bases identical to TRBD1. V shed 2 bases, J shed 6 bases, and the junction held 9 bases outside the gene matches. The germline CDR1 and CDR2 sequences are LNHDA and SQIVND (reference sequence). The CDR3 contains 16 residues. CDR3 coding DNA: TGTGCCAGTAGTATAACCCTCGACAGGGGGCGTGATGGCTACACCTTC. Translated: CASSITLDRGRDGYTF.